The 17 T cell receptor beta chains below come from one sample, sequenced in a study of OX40 agonist ivuxolimab in advanced cancers. Here immunoSEQ multiplex PCR was the method, and the copy in TCRdb shows in-frame clones only, minus some. The sample lists over 65,000 clones, under 85% occurring once. The sample here was CD4+ or CD8+ T cells sorted from blood, taken in a trial of the OX40 agonist ivuxolimab. The receptors stem from an adult with an advanced solid tumor such as melanoma, head and neck, liver or kidney cancer.

This sequence joins TRBV2 and TRBJ1-1, with 8 bases lining up with TRBD1. The J segment lost 5 bases and the V segment lost 5 bases, leaving 7 bases of the junction unmatched. CDR1 is SNHLY, CDR2 FYNNEI, per germline. CDR3 length: 14 residues. DNA of the CDR3: TGTGCCAGCAGTCACAGCACAGGGGGGACTGAAGCTTTCTTT. It translates to CASSHSTGGTEAFF.

In this sample, this clone turned up once. The chain uses TRBV18 and TRBJ1-4; 9 bases match TRBD1. V shed 3 bases, J shed 4 bases, and the junction held 6 bases outside the gene matches. This CDR3 has 16 amino acids. CDR1 is KGHSH and CDR2 is LQKENI in the germline V gene. This chain's CDR3 is CASSPSAGQGNEKLFF. The DNA of the CDR3 is TGTGCCAGCTCACCTTCGGCGGGACAGGGTAATGAAAAACTGTTTTTT.

The chain uses TRBV10-3 and TRBJ2-1; 9 bases are a match to TRBD2. The CDR3 runs to 14 residues. Germline lookup yields CDR1 ENHRY and CDR2 SYGVKD. V gave up 6 bases and J gave up 6 bases; unmatched junction bases: 6. The CDR3 is CAIREGTSINEQFF. DNA of the CDR3: TGTGCCATCAGGGAGGGGACTAGCATCAATGAGCAGTTCTTC.

The chain employs TRBV18 and TRBJ1-5; possible D gene TRBD1, 6 bases. Trimming removed 3 bases at V and 0 bases at J, with 9 bases between. This CDR3 is built from 15 residues. Germline CDR1 reads KGHSH; CDR2 reads LQKENI. The DNA of the CDR3 is TGTGCCAGCTCACCCCGGACAGATAGCAATCAGCCCCAGCATTTT. It specifies CASSPRTDSNQPQHF.

This rearrangement joins TRBV28 to TRBJ1-2; no definite D call. This CDR3 region has 15 residues. Trimming took off 7 bases at V and 2 bases at J, with 17 bases between the two ends. Germline CDR1 and CDR2: MDHEN and SYDVKM. CDR3 DNA sequence: TGTGCCAGCACCTCCAGCGACTTGCCGAACTATGGCTACACCTTC. It yields the protein CASTSSDLPNYGYTF.

The genes are TRBV27 and TRBJ2-1; TRBD2 aligns across 11 bases. Per germline, CDR1 MNHEY and CDR2 SMNVEV (reference sequence). V gave up 5 bases and J gave up 6 bases; unmatched junction bases: 6. This CDR3 has 15 amino acids. The CDR3 DNA reads TGTGCCAGCAGTGCACGACTAGCGGGACTCAATGAGCAGTTCTTC. Encoded protein: CASSARLAGLNEQFF.

The chain combines TRBV7-9 with TRBJ2-1; 9 positions match TRBD2. The V gene's germline CDR1 is SEHNR and CDR2 FQNEAQ (reference sequence). The CDR3 spans 15 residues. V lost 4 bases, J lost 2 bases, and 3 bases stayed unmatched. CDR3 amino acids: CASSSLAGPYNEQFF. In DNA, the CDR3 is TGTGCCAGCAGCTCCCTAGCGGGACCCTACAATGAGCAGTTCTTC.

The gene calls are TRBV28 and TRBJ1-4; no definite D call. Germline CDR1 reads MDHEN; CDR2 reads SYDVKM. The V end was cut by 6 bases, the J end by 5 bases, with 16 bases between. The CDR3 contains 15 residues. In DNA form, the CDR3 reads TGTGCCAGCAGGCCCTACTTGGGCACGAATGAAAAACTGTTTTTT. Amino acids: CASRPYLGTNEKLFF.

The chain has TRBV6-5 and TRBJ2-7; TRBD2 matches 12 bases. The V and J ends lost 6 bases and 2 bases, in that order; junction bases with no gene match: 5. From germline, CDR1 is MNHEY and CDR2 SVGAGI. The CDR3 has 15 amino acids. The CDR3 DNA is TGTGCCAGCAGACTACTAGCGGGGGGAACCTACGAGCAGTACTTC. Translating it yields CASRLLAGGTYEQYF.

The chain uses TRBV28 and TRBJ1-1; 8 bases are a match to TRBD1. The J segment lost 1 base and the V segment lost 3 bases, leaving 16 bases of the junction unmatched. Germline V lookup: CDR1 MDHEN, CDR2 SYDVKM. This CDR3 spans 19 amino acids. CDR3 nucleotide sequence: TGTGCCAGCAGTTTTCCCCCTGACAGGGGCCCCTTCGAGAACACTGAAGCTTTCTTT. Its protein is CASSFPPDRGPFENTEAFF. Supplemented by reference TRBV28 and TRBJ1-1, the full variable domain reads DVKVTQSSRYLVKRTGEKVFLECVQDMDHENMFWYRQDPGLGLRLIYFSYDVKMKEKGDIPEGYSVSREKKERFSLILESASTNQTSMYLCASSFPPDRGPFENTEAFFGQGTRLTVV.

This chain links TRBV11-2 with TRBJ2-1, with unresolved D. The CDR3 covers 14 residues. V shed 5 bases and J shed 7 bases, with 15 bases lying between them. In germline, CDR1 is SGHAT, CDR2 FQNNGV. CDR3 in amino acids: CASSPPSKFNEQFF. CDR3 DNA sequence: TGTGCCAGCAGCCCCCCGTCGAAGTTTAATGAGCAGTTCTTC.

J is TRBJ2-5 and V is TRBV6-5; 8 bases align to TRBD1. The V gene's germline CDR1 is MNHEY and CDR2 SVGAGI. V shed 10 bases, J shed 2 bases, and the junction held 3 bases outside the gene matches. The CDR3 is 12 residues long. For the CDR3, the DNA is TGTGCCACCAGGGACAGGCAAGAGACCCAGTACTTC. This translates into CATRDRQETQYF.

Only a few counts were recorded for this clone. The V call is TRBV7-9, the J call TRBJ1-2, with D uncertain. The CDR3 extends over 12 amino acids. The V and J ends lost 1 base and 4 bases respectively, with 4 bases between them. Germline assignment: CDR1 SEHNR and CDR2 FQNEAQ (reference sequence). CDR3 protein: CASSLGGYGYTF. CDR3 in DNA: TGTGCCAGCAGCTTAGGGGGCTATGGCTACACCTTC. Full variable domain (rest looked up from reference TRBV7-9 and TRBJ1-2): DTGVSQNPRHKITKRGQNVTFRCDPISEHNRLYWYRQTLGQGPEFLTYFQNEAQLEKSRLLSDRFSAERPKGSFSTLEIQRTEQGDSAMYLCASSLGGYGYTFGSGTRLTVV.

Concerning this clone: Additional DNA sequences in this sample encode the identical CDR3. The rearrangement joins TRBV7-2 to TRBJ2-1; no clear D gene. This CDR3 region has 13 residues. CDR1 is SGHTA and CDR2 is FQGNSA in the germline V gene. V dropped 0 bases and J dropped 5 bases, with 5 bases sitting between them. CDR3: CASSLARNNEQFF. The CDR3 region has the DNA TGTGCCAGCAGCTTAGCAAGAAACAATGAGCAGTTCTTC.

This rearrangement joins TRBV28 to TRBJ1-2, with unresolved D. The germline gives CDR1 MDHEN, CDR2 SYDVKM. This CDR3 contains 15 residues. Trimming removed 4 bases at V and 5 bases at J, with 17 bases between. The CDR3 protein is CASSWGGPLLYGYTF. In DNA form, the CDR3 reads TGTGCCAGCAGTTGGGGTGGACCATTACTTTATGGCTACACCTTC.

This clone came up once. CDR3 in DNA: TGTGCCAGCAGCGTCGCGAACGTGGGGGCCCCTCAGCCCCAGCATTTT. It encodes CASSVANVGAPQPQHF. This chain joins TRBV9 and TRBJ1-5, with D possibly matching TRBD1 (6 bases). CDR1 and CDR2 from the germline V gene are SGDLS and YYNGEE. V was shortened by 2 bases and J by 6 bases, with 18 bases between the two germline ends. CDR3 length: 16 residues. Variable domain in full (rest from reference TRBV9 and TRBJ1-5): DSGVTQTPKHLITATGQRVTLRCSPRSGDLSVYWYQQSLDQGLQFLIQYYNGEERAKGNILERFSAQQFPDLHSELNLSSLELGDSALYFCASSVANVGAPQPQHFGDGTRLSIL.

The chain joins TRBV9 to TRBJ2-2; D remains unclear. V was clipped by 0 bases and J by 5 bases, with 14 bases between them. The CDR3 runs 16 residues. Germline CDR1 and CDR2: SGDLS and YYNGEE. The CDR3 nucleotides read TGTGCCAGCAGCGTAGGGGATACCAGGTCTACCGGGGAGCTGTTTTTT. Translating gives CASSVGDTRSTGELFF.